This entry lists 5 T cell receptor beta chains sequenced from one sample in a study of T-cell reconstitution after alpha-beta-depleted transplantation in children. The TCRbeta library incorporated unique molecular identifiers. A single record per CDR3 protein comes from TCRdb applying MiXCR to the PCR reads. The table includes 250,000 or so distinct CDR3 sequences, around 25% detected once. The sequencing here drew on PBMCs, mostly from graft donor cells, taken 360 days after TCRalphabeta/CD19-depleted stem cell transplant. All receptors derive from a female patient aged 2-15 years who had a stem cell transplant for congenital amegakaryocytic thrombocytopenia, so the T cells may come from the graft donor.

Worth noting for this clonotype: One end of the junction varies from germline; a read error may be responsible. The chain couples TRBV29-1 to TRBJ1-4; possible D gene TRBD1, 5 bases. The CDR3 totals 17 residues. The germline CDR1 and CDR2 sequences are SQVTM and ANQGSEA. The CDR3 nucleotides are TGCAGCGTTGAAGACCCTACGGCGGTTCAGGGAGGCGGAAAAATGTTTTTT. Translating it yields CSVEDPTAVQGGGKMFF.

This clonotype has only a few counts. V usage is TRBV3-1 and J usage is TRBJ1-4; no clear D. CDR3 length: 14 residues. The V end lost 1 base, the J end lost 4 bases, and 7 bases lay between the germline ends. Germline loops: CDR1 LGHDT, CDR2 YNNKEL (reference sequence). This chain's CDR3 is CASSQGSLNEKLFF. CDR3 DNA: TGTGCCAGCAGCCAAGGCAGCCTTAATGAAAAACTGTTTTTT.

V and J are TRBV5-1 and TRBJ2-1; 9 positions match TRBD2. Trimming removed 1 base from V and 5 bases from J; junction bases left unmatched: 7. Germline lookup yields CDR1 SGHRS and CDR2 YFSETQ. The CDR3 contains 16 residues. The CDR3 sequence is CASSLWGGRDHNEQFF. The CDR3 nucleotides read TGCGCCAGCAGCTTGTGGGGCGGGAGGGACCACAATGAGCAGTTCTTC.

This clonotype was detected a few times. The genes are TRBV21-1 and TRBJ2-3; TRBD1, as called in the table, went unchecked against the DNA. TRBV21-1 is noted as a pseudogene. CDR3 length: 14 residues. In DNA, the CDR3 is TGTGCCAGCACCGGGGGTGGGAGCACAGATACGCAGTATTTT. It is translated as CASTGGGSTDTQYF.

To note about this clonotype: Germline is not matched at one junction end, which may reflect a read error. This chain uses TRBV20-1 with TRBJ2-1; TRBD2 aligns across 7 bases. Germline assignment: CDR1 DFQATT and CDR2 SNEGSKA (reference sequence). The CDR3 runs to 13 residues. CDR3 DNA sequence: TGCAGTGTTAGAGCGGGATGGGACAATGAGCAGTTCTTC. This translates into CSVRAGWDNEQFF.